This T cell receptor (beta chain) was obtained from a study of blood T cell repertoires in COVID-19 (dated by TCRdb to 2018 to 2020). Describing the broader study: The collaborator samples originated in the United States, Italy and Spain and spanned the acute and convalescent phases of COVID-19. Subjects who had been exposed to COVID-19, were actively infected with it, or had recovered from it provided the deeply sampled blood TCRbeta repertoires that made up the dataset. The repertoires were released in a freely available public database intended as a resource for research on the immune response to SARS-CoV-2. The material from the prospective study consisted of cDNA or gDNA derived from T cells, B-cell-depleted T cells, or PBMCs. The samples were drawn from two sources: the first 160 participants of the ongoing ImmuneRACE study, and 1,200 or so subjects contributed by 6 global collaborators. Where available, HLA class I and class II types were obtained from metadata supplied by the sample provider rather than from assay-based typing. Nearly every sample came with metadata listing a de-identified subject ID, COVID-19 status, age in years and sex. Paper-wide results and their limitations: The amount of clinical and demographic metadata varied by source and participant and was provided uncurated.

CDR1 is given as SEHNR and CDR2 as FQNEAQ, both from the germline V gene (reference sequence). V is pruned by 7 bases and J by 0 bases, leaving 6 bases of the junction without a gene match. The CDR3 starts with the cysteine, ends with the phenylalanine, and has 15 residues. Of the read, only the CDR3 DNA is kept; its 45 bases are in frame from base 1. This clone was detected once. The antigen it binds to is not known. No base qualities exist here, and no much larger clone lies one base off it. Participants in the prospective study were aged 18 to 89 years, lived in 24 United States geographic areas, and enrolled through a virtual design. To assign participants to cohorts, the prospective study relied on clinical history that participants themselves reported in a screening survey and a study questionnaire. Each participant in the prospective study had whole blood, serum and a nasopharyngeal or oropharyngeal swab collected by mobile phlebotomists. Over a roughly 2-month period, participants in the prospective study had the option of providing additional blood draws and questionnaires. Blood samples from the prospective study were shipped frozen or at room temperature prior to DNA extraction.

TCRbeta CDR3 regions were amplified from genomic DNA using the immunoSEQ Assay, a bias-controlled multiplex PCR. For the original study's pipeline: Nucleated cell counts per sample were estimated from amplification of reference gene primers within the assay. To quantify the absolute abundance of each unique TCRbeta CDR3 rearrangement, sequence reads were collapsed and filtered. For each sample, productive Simpson clonality was calculated as the square root of Simpson's diversity index over productive rearrangements. TCRdb stores this immuneACCESS table with in-frame sequences only. Part of the clones is absent; in the studies checked, under half of the shortfall reflects unresolved V genes, and no reason is known for the rest. Clone size and the V and J calls come from that table; the DNA yielded D and trimming. The sample table records roughly 360,000 clones; over 75% of these occur just once. The ten largest clones capture over 0.9% of the sample.

The clonotype was recovered from a woman in her 30s with acute COVID-19. Source material: PBMCs or T cells enriched from blood (not recorded which). Rearrangement joined TRBV7-9 to TRBJ2-4, with 7 junctional bases fitting TRBD1. The CDR3: CASKTTGKAKNIQYF. In nucleotide form, the sequence is TGTGCCAGCAAAACGACAGGGAAAGCCAAAAACATTCAGTACTTC.